This T cell receptor beta chain came from a study of T cells in Graves' hyperthyroidism and ophthalmopathy. Study-wide background: Peripheral blood samples were taken at initial diagnosis, prior to any treatment.

Hyperthyroidism in the patients, aged 18 to 65, was newly diagnosed and under 2 months in duration. The PBMCs studied were ones that came from 10 ml fresh peripheral blood. The germline gives CDR1 DFQATT, CDR2 SNEGSKA (reference sequence). Trimming pared 3 bases from V and 1 base from J, leaving 13 bases between. The CDR3 is made up of 16 amino acids. Amplified TCR beta CDR3 regions came from RNA transcripts. HTBI primers were the set used in a first-round RT-PCR of the TCR CDR3. TCRdb reanalysed the multiplex PCR reads using MiXCR and keeps one entry per CDR3 protein. The sample yields hundreds of thousands of distinct CDR3 sequences, 30% to 40% seen once. This clonotype was observed a few times.

The source of this sequence is a woman between 40 and 50 years old with Graves' hyperthyroidism. Sample: blood. This chain joins TRBV20-1 and TRBJ1-6, with D possibly being TRBD1 (6 bases). CDR3 nucleotides: TGCAGTGCTAGGGTACAAGGGGGTTCCTATAATTCACCCCTCCACTTT. This codes for CSARVQGGSYNSPLHF.